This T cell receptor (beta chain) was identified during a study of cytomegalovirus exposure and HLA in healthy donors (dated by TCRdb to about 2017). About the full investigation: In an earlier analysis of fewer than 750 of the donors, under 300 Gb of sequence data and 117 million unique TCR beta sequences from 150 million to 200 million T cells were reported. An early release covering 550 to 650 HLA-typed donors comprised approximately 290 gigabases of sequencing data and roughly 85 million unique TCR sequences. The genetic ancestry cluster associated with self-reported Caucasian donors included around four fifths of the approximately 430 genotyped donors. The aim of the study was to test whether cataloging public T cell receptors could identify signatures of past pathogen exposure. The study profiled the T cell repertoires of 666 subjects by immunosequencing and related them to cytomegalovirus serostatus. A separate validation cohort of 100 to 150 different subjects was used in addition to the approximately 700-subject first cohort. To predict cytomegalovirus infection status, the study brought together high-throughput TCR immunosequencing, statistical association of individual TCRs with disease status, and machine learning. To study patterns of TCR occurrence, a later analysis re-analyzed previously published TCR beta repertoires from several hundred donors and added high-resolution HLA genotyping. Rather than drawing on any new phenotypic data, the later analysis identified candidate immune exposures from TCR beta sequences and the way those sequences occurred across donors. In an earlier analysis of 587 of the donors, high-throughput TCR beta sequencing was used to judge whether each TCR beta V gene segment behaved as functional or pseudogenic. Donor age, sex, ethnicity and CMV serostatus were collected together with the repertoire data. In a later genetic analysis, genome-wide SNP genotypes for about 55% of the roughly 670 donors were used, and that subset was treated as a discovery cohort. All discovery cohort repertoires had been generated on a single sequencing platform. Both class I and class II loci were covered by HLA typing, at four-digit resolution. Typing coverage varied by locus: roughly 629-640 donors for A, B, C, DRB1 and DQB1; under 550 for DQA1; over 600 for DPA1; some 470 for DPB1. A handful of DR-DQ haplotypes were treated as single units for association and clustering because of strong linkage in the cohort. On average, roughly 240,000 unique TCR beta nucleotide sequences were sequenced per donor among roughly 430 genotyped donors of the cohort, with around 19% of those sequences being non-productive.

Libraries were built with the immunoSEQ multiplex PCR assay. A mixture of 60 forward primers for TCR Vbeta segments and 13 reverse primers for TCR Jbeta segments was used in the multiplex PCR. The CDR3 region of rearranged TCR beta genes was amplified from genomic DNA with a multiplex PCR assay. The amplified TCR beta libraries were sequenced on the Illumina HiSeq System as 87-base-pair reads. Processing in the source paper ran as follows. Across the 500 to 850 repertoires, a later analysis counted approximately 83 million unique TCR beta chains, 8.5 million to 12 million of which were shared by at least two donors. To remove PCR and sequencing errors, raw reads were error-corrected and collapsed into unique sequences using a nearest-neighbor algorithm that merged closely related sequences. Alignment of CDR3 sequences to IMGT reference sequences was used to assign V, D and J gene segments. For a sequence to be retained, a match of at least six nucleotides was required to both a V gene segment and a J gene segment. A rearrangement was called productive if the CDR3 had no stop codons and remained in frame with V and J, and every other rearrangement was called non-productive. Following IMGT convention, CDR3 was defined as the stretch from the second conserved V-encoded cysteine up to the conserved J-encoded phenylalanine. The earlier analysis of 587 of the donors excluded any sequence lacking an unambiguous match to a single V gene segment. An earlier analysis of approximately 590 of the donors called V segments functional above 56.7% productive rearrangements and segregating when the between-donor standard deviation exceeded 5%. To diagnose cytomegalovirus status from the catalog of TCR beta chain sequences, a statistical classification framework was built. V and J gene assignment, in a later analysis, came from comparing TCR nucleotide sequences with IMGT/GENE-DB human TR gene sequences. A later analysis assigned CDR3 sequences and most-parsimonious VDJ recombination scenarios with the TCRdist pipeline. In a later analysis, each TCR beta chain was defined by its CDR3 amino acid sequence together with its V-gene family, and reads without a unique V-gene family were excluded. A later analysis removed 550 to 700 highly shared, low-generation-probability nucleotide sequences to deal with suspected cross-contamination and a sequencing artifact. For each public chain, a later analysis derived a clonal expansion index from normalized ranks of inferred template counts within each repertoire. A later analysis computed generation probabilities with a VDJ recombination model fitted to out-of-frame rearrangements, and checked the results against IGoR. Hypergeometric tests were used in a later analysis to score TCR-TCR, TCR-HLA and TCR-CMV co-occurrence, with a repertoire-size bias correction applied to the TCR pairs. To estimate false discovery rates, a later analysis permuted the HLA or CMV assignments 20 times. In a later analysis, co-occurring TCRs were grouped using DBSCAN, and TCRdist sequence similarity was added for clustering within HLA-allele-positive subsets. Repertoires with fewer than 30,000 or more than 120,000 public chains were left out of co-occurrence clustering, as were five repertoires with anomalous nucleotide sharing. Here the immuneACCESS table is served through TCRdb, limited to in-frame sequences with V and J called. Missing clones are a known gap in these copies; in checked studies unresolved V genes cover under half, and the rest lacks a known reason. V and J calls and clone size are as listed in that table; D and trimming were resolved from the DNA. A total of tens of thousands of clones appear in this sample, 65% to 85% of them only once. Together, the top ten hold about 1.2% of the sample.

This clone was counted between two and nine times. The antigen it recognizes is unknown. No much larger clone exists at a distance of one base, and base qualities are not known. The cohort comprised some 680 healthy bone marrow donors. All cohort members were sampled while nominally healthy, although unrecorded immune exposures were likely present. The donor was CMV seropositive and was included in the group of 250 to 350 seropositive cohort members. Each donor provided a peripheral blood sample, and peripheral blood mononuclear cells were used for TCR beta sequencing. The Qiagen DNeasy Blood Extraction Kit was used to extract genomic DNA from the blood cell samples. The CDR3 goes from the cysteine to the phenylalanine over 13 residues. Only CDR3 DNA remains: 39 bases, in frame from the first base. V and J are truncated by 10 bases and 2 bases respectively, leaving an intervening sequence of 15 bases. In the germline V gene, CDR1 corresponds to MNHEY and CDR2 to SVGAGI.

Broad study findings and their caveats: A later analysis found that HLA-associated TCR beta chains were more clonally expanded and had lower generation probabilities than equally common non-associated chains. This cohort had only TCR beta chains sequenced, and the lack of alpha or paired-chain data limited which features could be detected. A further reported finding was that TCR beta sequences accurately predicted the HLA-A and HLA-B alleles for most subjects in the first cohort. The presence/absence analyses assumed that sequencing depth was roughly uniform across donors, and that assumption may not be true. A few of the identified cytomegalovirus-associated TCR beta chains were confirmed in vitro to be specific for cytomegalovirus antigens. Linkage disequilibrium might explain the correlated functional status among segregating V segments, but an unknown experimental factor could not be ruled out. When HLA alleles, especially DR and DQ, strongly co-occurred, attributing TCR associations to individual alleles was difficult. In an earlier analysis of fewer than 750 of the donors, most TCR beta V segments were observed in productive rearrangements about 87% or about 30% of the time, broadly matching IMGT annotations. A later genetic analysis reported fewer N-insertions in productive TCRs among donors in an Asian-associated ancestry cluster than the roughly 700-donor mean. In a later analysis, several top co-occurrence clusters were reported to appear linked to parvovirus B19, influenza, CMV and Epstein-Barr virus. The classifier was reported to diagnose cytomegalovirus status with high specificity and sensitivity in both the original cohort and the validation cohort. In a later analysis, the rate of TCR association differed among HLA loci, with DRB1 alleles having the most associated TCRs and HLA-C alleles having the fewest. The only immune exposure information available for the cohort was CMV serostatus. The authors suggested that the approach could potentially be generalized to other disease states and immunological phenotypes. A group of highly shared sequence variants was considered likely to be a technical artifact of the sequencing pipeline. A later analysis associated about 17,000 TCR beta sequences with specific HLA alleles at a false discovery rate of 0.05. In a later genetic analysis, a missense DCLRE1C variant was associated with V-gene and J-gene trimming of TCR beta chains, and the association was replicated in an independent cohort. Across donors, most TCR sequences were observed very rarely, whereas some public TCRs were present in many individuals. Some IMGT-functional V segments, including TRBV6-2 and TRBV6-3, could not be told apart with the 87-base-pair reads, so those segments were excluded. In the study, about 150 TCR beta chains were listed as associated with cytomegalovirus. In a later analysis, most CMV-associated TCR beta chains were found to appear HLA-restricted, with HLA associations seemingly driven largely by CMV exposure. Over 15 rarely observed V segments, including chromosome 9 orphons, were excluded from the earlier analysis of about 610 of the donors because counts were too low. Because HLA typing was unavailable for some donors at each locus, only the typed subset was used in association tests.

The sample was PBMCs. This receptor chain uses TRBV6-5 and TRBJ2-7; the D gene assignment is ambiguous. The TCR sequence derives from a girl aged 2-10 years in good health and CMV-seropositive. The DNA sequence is TGTGCCACCTATACCCCAAGCACCTACGAGCAGTACTTC. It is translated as CATYTPSTYEQYF.